The 23 T cell receptor beta chains presented below share a single source sample, sequenced in a study of blood T cell repertoires in COVID-19. Sequenced by immunoSEQ multiplex PCR; TCRdb stores in-frame clones only, minus some. The sample holds 300,000 to 400,000 clones; 85% to 90% are singletons and the top ten take 2.5% to 3.5%. Sequenced material: peripheral blood. The source of these receptors is a woman aged 25-40 years with COVID-19, enrolled during active disease.

This clone was found once. The chain carries TRBV7-9 and TRBJ1-5; 9 bases are a match to TRBD1. Germline V gene sequence: CDR1 SEHNR, CDR2 FQNEAQ (reference sequence). V dropped 1 base and J dropped 7; count of bases not matched to a gene: 8. The CDR3 length is 16 residues. The CDR3 sequence: CASSLDTQGAKQPQHF. The DNA of the CDR3 is TGTGCCAGCAGCTTAGATACACAGGGGGCTAAACAGCCCCAGCATTTT.

The CDR3: CASRTANRVRGYTF. In DNA, the CDR3 is TGTGCCAGCAGAACCGCGAACAGGGTGAGAGGCTACACCTTC. V gene TRBV6-5 combines with J gene TRBJ1-2; weak D call: TRBD1 (6 bases). V was trimmed by 6 bases and J by 8 bases, leaving 19 bases between them. The CDR3 loop spans 14 amino acids. Germline CDR1 reads MNHEY; CDR2 reads SVGAGI.

The gene calls are TRBV6-5 and TRBJ2-1, with D hard to call. V was cut by 7 bases and J by 4 bases, with 17 bases left in between. This CDR3 region has 15 residues. The germline gives CDR1 MNHEY, CDR2 SVGAGI. This CDR3 is CASTSQPDSYNEQFF. In DNA, the CDR3 is TGTGCCAGCACCTCGCAACCCGACTCGTACAATGAGCAGTTCTTC.

This clone came up a few times. The chain recombines TRBV14 with TRBJ2-7; TRBD2 is a possible D gene (5 bases). The CDR3 totals 16 residues. V was cut by 1 base and J by 0 bases, with 13 bases left in between. Germline V gives CDR1 SGHDN, CDR2 FVKESK. CDR3: CASSQVSAGSSYEQYF. CDR3 nucleotide sequence: TGTGCCAGCAGCCAAGTATCGGCGGGTAGCTCCTACGAGCAGTACTTC.

At least ten counts were recorded for this clone. CDR3 sequence reads: CASSEDRVGNQPQHF. As DNA, the CDR3 is TGTGCCAGCAGTGAGGACAGGGTTGGGAATCAGCCCCAGCATTTT. The chain couples TRBV28 to TRBJ1-5; 8 nucleotides align to TRBD1. The germline CDR1 and CDR2 sequences are MDHEN and SYDVKM. The CDR3 contains 15 residues. V shed 5 bases, J shed 4 bases, and the junction held 7 bases outside the gene matches.

The genes are TRBV15 and TRBJ1-2; 8 positions match TRBD1. V lost 0 bases, J lost 7 bases, and 13 bases stayed unmatched. Germline lookup yields CDR1 LNHNV and CDR2 YYDKDF (reference sequence). The CDR3 is 17 amino acids. CDR3 region: CATSRDPAGGIKGGYTF. Written as DNA, the CDR3 is TGTGCCACCAGCAGAGATCCAGCAGGGGGCATAAAAGGTGGCTACACCTTC.

In regard to this clone: Because the CDR3's place on the DNA is in doubt, the DNA is left out and the CDR3 is given as listed by TCRdb. The chain combines TRBV10-3 with TRBJ2-7; the D segment call TRBD1 is taken from the table without a DNA check. The CDR3 has 14 residues if both end residues are counted. Germline-derived CDR1 and CDR2 are ENHRY and SYGVKD. Here the CDR3 reads CAISDIVGRGTGYF.

V gene TRBV28 combines with J gene TRBJ2-1; 11 nucleotides line up with TRBD2. V lost 6 bases, J lost 8 bases, and 9 bases stayed unmatched. The CDR3 runs to 15 residues. The V gene's germline CDR1 is MDHEN and CDR2 SYDVKM. CDR3 in amino acids: CASRRLAGPRDEQFF. The CDR3 coding sequence is TGTGCCAGCAGGAGACTAGCGGGGCCCAGGGATGAGCAGTTCTTC.

The DNA for the CDR3 is TGCGCCAGCAGCCCCCTAGGACTAGCGGCAGATACGCAGTATTTT. It yields the protein CASSPLGLAADTQYF. J is TRBJ2-3 and V is TRBV5-1; 10 nucleotides agree with TRBD2. The germline gives CDR1 SGHRS, CDR2 YFSETQ. This CDR3 has 15 amino acids. V was clipped by 4 bases and J by 4 bases; unmatched bases: 6. Together with reference TRBV5-1 and TRBJ2-3, the CDR3 gives the full variable domain: KAGVTQTPRYLIKTRGQQVTLSCSPISGHRSVSWYQQTPGQGLQFLFEYFSETQRNKGNFPGRFSGRQFSNSRSEMNVSTLELGDSALYLCASSPLGLAADTQYFGPGTRLTVL.

The chain couples TRBV19 to TRBJ1-2; weak D call: TRBD1 (5 bases). CDR3 length equals 14 residues. Germline V gene lookup returns CDR1 LNHDA and CDR2 SQIVND (reference sequence). V dropped 3 bases and J dropped 9 bases, with 17 bases sitting between them. The CDR3 region has the DNA TGTGCCAGTAGTATCCTACCCGGGAGGGGCCGCTACACCTTC. This encodes CASSILPGRGRYTF.

V usage is TRBV7-2 and J usage is TRBJ1-2; 7 bases are a match to TRBD1. This CDR3 is 15 amino acids long. Germline V gives CDR1 SGHTA, CDR2 FQGNSA. After removal of 7 bases from V and 8 bases from J, the junction contained 16 bases not matched to a gene. The CDR3 reads CASNGRDRTPGGYTF. The DNA of the CDR3 is TGTGCCAGCAACGGAAGGGACAGAACACCGGGAGGCTACACCTTC.

The J gene is TRBJ1-2, the V gene TRBV29-1; 7 positions match TRBD1. Germline trimming cut 6 bases from V and 5 bases from J; bases unmatched to any gene: 9. Germline assignment: CDR1 SQVTM and CDR2 ANQGSEA. The CDR3 covers 13 residues. For the CDR3, the DNA is TGCAGCGTCGCGGGGACAGCATCTTATGGCTACACCTTC. This sequence encodes CSVAGTASYGYTF.

V and J are TRBV7-8 and TRBJ1-1; weak D call: TRBD1 (5 bases). Germline lookup yields CDR1 SGHVS and CDR2 FQNEAQ. There are 14 residues in the CDR3. Trimming left V 3 bases short and J 0 bases short, with 8 bases between. The CDR3 sequence: CASSLTDLNTEAFF. The DNA for the CDR3 is TGTGCCAGCAGCTTGACAGACCTGAACACTGAAGCTTTCTTT.

The chain couples TRBV21-1 to TRBJ2-1; the table names TRBD2, a call not compared with the DNA. TRBV21-1 is marked as a pseudogene. CDR3 length: 17 amino acids. The chain's CDR3 is CASSTSIAGRSYNEQFF. Here the CDR3 DNA reads TGTGCCAGCAGCACCTCGATAGCGGGCCGCTCCTACAATGAGCAGTTCTTC.

The V gene is TRBV7-9, the J gene TRBJ1-3; 7 nucleotides match TRBD1. From germline, CDR1 is SEHNR and CDR2 FQNEAQ (reference sequence). Losses at the gene ends were 5 bases for V and 2 bases for J; bases not matched to a gene: 3. The CDR3 runs 14 residues. The CDR3 here is CASSHGTAGNTIYF. In nucleotides, the CDR3 is TGTGCCAGCAGCCATGGGACAGCTGGAAACACCATATATTTT.

The rearrangement uses TRBV5-6 and TRBJ2-7; D call uncertain. Germline CDR1 is SGHDT and CDR2 is YYEEEE. Trimming took off 4 bases at V and 3 bases at J, with 14 bases between the two ends. This CDR3 is built from 14 residues. CDR3 sequence (DNA): TGTGCCAGCAGCCGCGTCCCCCTACGCTACGAGCAGTACTTC. Translated: CASSRVPLRYEQYF. Looking up the rest from reference TRBV5-6 and TRBJ2-7 gives the full variable domain: DAGVTQSPTHLIKTRGQQVTLRCSPKSGHDTVSWYQQALGQGPQFIFQYYEEEERQRGNFPDRFSGHQFPNYSSELNVNALLLGDSALYLCASSRVPLRYEQYFGPGTRLTVT.

Only a few counts were recorded for this clone. The chain couples TRBV10-1 to TRBJ1-3; unclear D gene. The CDR3 contains 14 residues. CDR1 and CDR2 from the germline V gene are WNHNN and SYGVQD (reference sequence). V shed 2 bases and J shed 0 bases, with 5 bases lying between them. This CDR3 is CASSEDFSGNTIYF. The CDR3 DNA reads TGCGCCAGCAGTGAGGACTTCTCTGGAAACACCATATATTTT.

This clone appeared once. This chain links TRBV7-9 with TRBJ1-3; D might be TRBD1 (6 bases). V was shortened by 5 bases and J by 0 bases, with 14 bases between the two germline ends. In germline, CDR1 is SEHNR, CDR2 FQNEAQ (reference sequence). CDR3 length: 16 residues. CDR3 DNA: TGTGCCAGCAGCGCCCGGACAGTGACCTCTGGAAACACCATATATTTT. This translates into CASSARTVTSGNTIYF.

This sequence joins TRBV6-5 and TRBJ1-1, with 7 positions matching TRBD1. CDR1 is MNHEY and CDR2 is SVGAGI in the germline V gene. CDR3 length: 14 amino acids. The trim removed 5 bases at V and 3 bases at J, leaving 6 bases unmatched. CDR3 in DNA: TGTGCCAGCAGTCCTACAGGGGTAGACACTGAAGCTTTCTTT. It is translated as CASSPTGVDTEAFF.

The chain is built from TRBV19 and TRBJ2-7; the D gene is possibly TRBD2 (5 bases). Trimming shortened V by 5 bases and J by 3 bases, and 14 bases separated the two germline ends. Germline-derived CDR1 and CDR2 are LNHDA and SQIVND (reference sequence). CDR3 length: 14 residues. CDR3 sequence reads: CASSSSGYSYEQYF. CDR3 in DNA: TGTGCCAGTAGTTCATCGGGGTACAGCTACGAGCAGTACTTC.

As concerns this clone: One end of the junction fails to match germline, which may point to a read error. The V gene is TRBV19, the J gene TRBJ2-1; D is perhaps TRBD2 (5 bases). The CDR3 covers 13 residues. The germline V gene encodes CDR1 LNHDA and CDR2 SQIVND (reference sequence). CDR3 nucleotides: TGCGTAACCATGACGGGGTACAAGGGTGAGCAGTTCTTC. As protein: CVTMTGYKGEQFF.

The chain combines TRBV6-5 with TRBJ2-1, with D possibly being TRBD2 (7 bases). This CDR3 has 13 amino acids. The ends were cut back, 8 bases at V and 4 bases at J, with 12 bases in the middle. Looked up from germline, CDR1 is MNHEY and CDR2 is SVGAGI. The CDR3 reads CASGGGVYNEQFF. CDR3 in DNA: TGTGCCAGCGGGGGGGGCGTATACAATGAGCAGTTCTTC.

V is TRBV2 and J is TRBJ2-6; 10 bases are shared with TRBD1. The germline CDR1 and CDR2 sequences are SNHLY and FYNNEI. V lost 6 bases, J lost 7 bases, and 12 bases stayed unmatched. The CDR3 totals 17 residues. This CDR3 reads CASSPGTGVKGANVLTF. The CDR3 DNA is TGTGCCAGCAGCCCCGGGACAGGGGTGAAGGGAGCCAACGTCCTGACTTTC.